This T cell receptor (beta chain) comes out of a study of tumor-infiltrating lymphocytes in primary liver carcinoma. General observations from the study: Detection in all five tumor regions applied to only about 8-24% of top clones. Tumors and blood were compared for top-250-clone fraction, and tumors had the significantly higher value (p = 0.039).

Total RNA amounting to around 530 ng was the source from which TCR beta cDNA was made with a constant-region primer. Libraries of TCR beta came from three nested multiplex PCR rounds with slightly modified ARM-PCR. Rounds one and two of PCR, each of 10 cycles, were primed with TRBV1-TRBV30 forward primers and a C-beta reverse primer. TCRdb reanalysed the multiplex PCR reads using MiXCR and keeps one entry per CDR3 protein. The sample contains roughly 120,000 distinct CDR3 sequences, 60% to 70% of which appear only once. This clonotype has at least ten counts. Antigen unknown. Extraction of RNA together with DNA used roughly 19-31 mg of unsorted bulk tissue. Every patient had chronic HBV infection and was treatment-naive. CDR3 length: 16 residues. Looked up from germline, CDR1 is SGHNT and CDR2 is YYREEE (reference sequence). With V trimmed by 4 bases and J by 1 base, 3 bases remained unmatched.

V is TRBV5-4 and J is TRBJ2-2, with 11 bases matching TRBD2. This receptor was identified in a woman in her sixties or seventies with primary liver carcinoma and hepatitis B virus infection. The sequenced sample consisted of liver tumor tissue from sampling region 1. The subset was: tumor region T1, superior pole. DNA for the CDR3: TGTGCCAGCAGCATCGGGACTAGCGGGAACACCGGGGAGCTGTTTTTT. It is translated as CASSIGTSGNTGELFF. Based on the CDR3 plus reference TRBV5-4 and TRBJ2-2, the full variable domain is ETGVTQSPTHLIKTRGQQVTLRCSSQSGHNTVSWYQQALGQGPQFIFQYYREEENGRGNFPPRFSGLQFPNYSSELNVNALELDDSALYLCASSIGTSGNTGELFFGEGSRLTVL.